Listed here are 24 T cell receptor beta chains from one sample, sequenced in a study of blood T cell repertoires in COVID-19. Here immunoSEQ multiplex PCR was the method, and the copy in TCRdb shows in-frame clones only, minus some. Altogether 200,000 to 250,000 clones are present, about 88% being singletons, with the ten largest covering about 4.8%. Sequencing used peripheral blood. The source is a middle-aged woman with acute or convalescent COVID-19.

The rearrangement uses TRBV7-9 and TRBJ1-1; 10 nucleotides agree with TRBD1. V gave up 5 bases and J gave up 4 bases; unmatched junction bases: 4. CDR1 is SEHNR and CDR2 is FQNEAQ in the germline V gene (reference sequence). The CDR3 runs to 14 residues. In nucleotides, the CDR3 is TGTGCCAGCAGCAAGGGACAGGGGAGCACTGAAGCTTTCTTT. Its protein is CASSKGQGSTEAFF.

This sequence joins TRBV6-5 and TRBJ1-2; 10 bases map to TRBD1. The CDR3 is 14 amino acids. Trimming removed 4 bases from V and 7 bases from J; junction bases left unmatched: 6. Per the germline V gene, CDR1 is MNHEY and CDR2 is SVGAGI. DNA of the CDR3: TGTGCCAGCAGTTTGTTAGGGACAGGGGTTGGCTACACCTTC. Its translation is CASSLLGTGVGYTF.

The gene calls are TRBV29-1 and TRBJ1-1; TRBD1 agrees at 7 bases. In germline, CDR1 is SQVTM, CDR2 ANQGSEA. This CDR3 has 14 amino acids. With V trimmed by 6 bases and J by 1 base, 8 bases remained unmatched. The CDR3 region has the DNA TGCAGCGTGCCCATGGGACAGCAGAACACTGAAGCTTTCTTT. Its protein product is CSVPMGQQNTEAFF.

This chain uses TRBV5-6 with TRBJ2-3, with 9 bases aligning to TRBD1. This CDR3 contains 14 residues. The V and J ends lost 4 bases and 6 bases, in that order; junction bases with no gene match: 6. Looked up from germline, CDR1 is SGHDT and CDR2 is YYEEEE. As DNA, the CDR3 is TGTGCCAGCAGCCCTGGACAGGGGTGGGATACGCAGTATTTT. It yields the protein CASSPGQGWDTQYF.

The chain uses TRBV5-1 and TRBJ1-5; the D gene is possibly TRBD1 (6 bases). The length of the CDR3 is 16 residues. Trimming stripped 0 bases from V and 0 bases from J, with 10 bases between. Germline-derived CDR1 and CDR2 are SGHRS and YFSETQ. The CDR3 region is CASSLGGGVSNQPQHF. DNA of the CDR3: TGCGCCAGCAGCTTGGGGGGGGGCGTTAGCAATCAGCCCCAGCATTTT.

With regard to this clone: This may arise from a read error, as a much more abundant clone is one base away. V gene TRBV10-3 combines with J gene TRBJ1-1, with a weak D call TRBD1 (5 bases). V was shortened by 3 bases and J by 6 bases, with 17 bases between the two germline ends. This CDR3 region has 15 residues. Germline assignment: CDR1 ENHRY and CDR2 SYGVKD. This CDR3 reads CAISDKGIGAAEAFF. As DNA, the CDR3 is TGTGCCATCAGTGATAAGGGGATAGGGGCGGCTGAAGCTTTCTTT.

The rearrangement uses TRBV9 and TRBJ1-5; 7 bases are a match to TRBD1. Germline CDR1 SGDLS, CDR2 YYNGEE. The junction had 6 bases not matched to a gene; V was cut back by 3 bases and J by 6 bases. The CDR3 runs 14 residues. The CDR3, as DNA: TGTGCCAGCAGCGAGGGGGCTTTCGGTCAGCCCCAGCATTTT. Translated: CASSEGAFGQPQHF. Combining the CDR3 with reference TRBV9 and TRBJ1-5 gives the whole variable domain DSGVTQTPKHLITATGQRVTLRCSPRSGDLSVYWYQQSLDQGLQFLIQYYNGEERAKGNILERFSAQQFPDLHSELNLSSLELGDSALYFCASSEGAFGQPQHFGDGTRLSIL.

V is TRBV19 and J is TRBJ1-3; TRBD1 agrees at 9 bases. The ends lost 6 bases at V and 0 bases at J; junction bases unmatched: 18. This CDR3 has 20 amino acids. Germline V lookup: CDR1 LNHDA, CDR2 SQIVND (reference sequence). The CDR3 nucleotides read TGTGCCAGTAGCGACGTCCGGGGACAGGGAACGCAAAACTCTGGAAACACCATATATTTT. It translates to CASSDVRGQGTQNSGNTIYF.

For this clone: This is likely a read error, given that the CDR3 carries no conserved phenylalanine or tryptophan at its end. The DNA is omitted, as the CDR3 cannot be located on it reliably, and the CDR3 follows TCRdb's listing. The chain is built from TRBV10-1 and TRBJ2-3; TRBD1 is the table's D call and was not checked against the DNA. A total of 16 residues make up the CDR3, ends included. Germline lookup yields CDR1 WNHNN and CDR2 SYGVQD (reference sequence). This CDR3 is CASSEFFVPGATQTVS.

This chain connects TRBV6-5 to TRBJ1-3; 7 bases are shared with TRBD1. CDR1 MNHEY and CDR2 SVGAGI come from the germline V gene. V trimming: 6 bases; J trimming: 4 bases; junction bases outside the gene matches: 9. The CDR3 totals 15 residues. The DNA of the CDR3 is TGTGCCAGCAGCCTTGACAGGGCAGCCGGAAACACCATATATTTT. Its translation: CASSLDRAAGNTIYF.

In this sample, this clone turned up once. The chain employs TRBV2 and TRBJ2-7, with TRBD1 matching over 7 bases. CDR3 size: 16 residues. Germline CDR1 is SNHLY and CDR2 is FYNNEI. J was trimmed by 4 bases and V by 1 base; bases with no gene match: 10. The CDR3 protein is CASSEVQGTVIYEQYV. The DNA for the CDR3 is TGTGCCAGCAGTGAAGTACAGGGGACAGTAATATACGAGCAGTACGTC.

V and J are TRBV27 and TRBJ2-3, with TRBD1 matching 11 bases. The germline V gene has CDR1 MNHEY and CDR2 SMNVEV (reference sequence). The junction had 8 bases not matched to a gene; V was cut back by 5 bases and J by 7 bases. The CDR3 has 15 residues. The CDR3 region is CASSLGTGGSYTQYF. CDR3 in DNA: TGTGCCAGCAGTCTCGGGACAGGGGGTTCGTATACGCAGTATTTT.

This clone was observed a single time. This rearrangement joins TRBV3-1 (or the pseudogene TRBV3-2) to TRBJ2-2, with a weak D call TRBD2 (5 bases). Trimming removed 1 base from V and 1 base from J, with 7 bases in between. This CDR3 spans 15 amino acids. Per the germline V gene, CDR1 is LGHDT and CDR2 is YNNKEL (reference sequence). For the CDR3, the DNA is TGTGCCAGCAGCCAAGGGAGGCAGAACACCGGGGAGCTGTTTTTT. Translating it yields CASSQGRQNTGELFF.

The rearrangement links TRBV6-5 to TRBJ1-1; 9 bases match TRBD1. V lost 6 bases, J lost 2 bases, and 7 bases stayed unmatched. The length of the CDR3 is 15 residues. Germline CDR1 reads MNHEY; CDR2 reads SVGAGI. Here the CDR3 DNA reads TGTGCCAGCAGAACTACAGGGGGCGGAAACACTGAAGCTTTCTTT. Its translation: CASRTTGGGNTEAFF.

This sequence joins TRBV10-1 and TRBJ2-5; no reliable D call. Germline V gene data show CDR1 as WNHNN and CDR2 as SYGVQD (reference sequence). The V end was cut by 5 bases, the J end by 5 bases, with 12 bases between. This CDR3 is built from 13 residues. CDR3 in amino acids: CASSPGHGETQYF. The CDR3 coding sequence is TGCGCCAGCAGTCCGGGTCACGGTGAGACCCAGTACTTC.

This rearrangement joins TRBV7-9 to TRBJ1-6; 9 bases are a match to TRBD1. Germline CDR1 is SEHNR and CDR2 is FQNEAQ (reference sequence). The ends lost 6 bases at V and 0 bases at J; junction bases unmatched: 6. The CDR3 sequence is 17 residues long. CDR3 DNA sequence: TGTGCCAGCAGTAAGACAGGGGGGAGCTCCTATAATTCACCCCTCCACTTT. It yields the protein CASSKTGGSSYNSPLHF.

The J gene is TRBJ2-5, the V gene TRBV7-2; 14 nucleotides align to TRBD2. V was pared by 2 bases and J by 1 base, with 9 bases of the junction left unmatched. The germline gives CDR1 SGHTA, CDR2 FQGNSA. The CDR3 is made up of 19 amino acids. CDR3 DNA sequence: TGTGCCAGCAGCTTATTCTCACCAGGACTAGCGGGGGGCCAAGAGACCCAGTACTTC. Translated, it gives CASSLFSPGLAGGQETQYF.

The chain carries TRBV5-1 and TRBJ1-2; D uncertain. V gave up 4 bases and J gave up 5 bases, with 12 bases separating them. The germline gives CDR1 SGHRS, CDR2 YFSETQ. The CDR3 totals 13 residues. CDR3 in DNA: TGCGCCAGCAGCGGCGGAGAGGGATATGGCTACACCTTC. It codes for CASSGGEGYGYTF.

The chain has TRBV2 and TRBJ1-2; 8 bases align to TRBD1. The CDR3 covers 18 residues. The V and J ends lost 1 base and 0 bases, in that order; junction bases with no gene match: 10. Germline assignment: CDR1 SNHLY and CDR2 FYNNEI. The CDR3 is CASSEDRTGRDPNYGYTF. The DNA of the CDR3 is TGTGCCAGCAGTGAAGATAGGACAGGGAGAGATCCTAACTATGGCTACACCTTC.

The CDR3 bases are TGCAGCGCCCGCCTAATGAACACTGAAGCTTTCTTT. Protein product: CSARLMNTEAFF. This chain connects TRBV29-1 to TRBJ1-1, with D unclear. Germline CDR1 and CDR2: SQVTM and ANQGSEA. V lost 7 bases and J 0 bases, leaving 9 bases between the germline ends. The length of the CDR3 is 12 residues.

The chain carries TRBV7-2 and TRBJ1-2, with a possible D match to TRBD1 (5 bases). CDR1 and CDR2 (germline): SGHTA, FQGNSA. CDR3 length equals 15 residues. V was cut by 4 bases and J by 5 bases, with 17 bases left in between. CDR3 sequence reads: CASSSQWGRGYGYTF. CDR3 in DNA: TGTGCCAGCAGCTCCCAGTGGGGGAGGGGTTATGGCTACACCTTC. Using reference TRBV7-2 and TRBJ1-2 for the parts outside the CDR3, the full variable domain is GAGVSQSPSNKVTEKGKDVELRCDPISGHTALYWYRQSLGQGLEFLIYFQGNSAPDKSGLPSDRFSAERTGGSVSTLTIQRTQQEDSAVYLCASSSQWGRGYGYTFGSGTRLTVV.

This sequence joins TRBV14 and TRBJ1-1, with TRBD1 matching over 9 bases. V trimming: 0 bases; J trimming: 4 bases; junction bases outside the gene matches: 6. CDR1 SGHDN and CDR2 FVKESK come from the germline V gene. CDR3 size: 16 residues. CDR3 sequence (DNA): TGTGCCAGCAGCCAAGAGGGGAGGGACAGGGTCACTGAAGCTTTCTTT. Residues: CASSQEGRDRVTEAFF.

This rearrangement joins TRBV10-2 to TRBJ2-5; TRBD1 is a possible D gene (5 bases). V gave up 2 bases and J gave up 3 bases, with 7 bases separating them. Per germline, CDR1 WSHSY and CDR2 SAAADI. This CDR3 contains 13 residues. Written as DNA, the CDR3 is TGCGCCAGCAGTGAGGACAGAAAAGAGACCCAGTACTTC. Translating it yields CASSEDRKETQYF.

On this clone itself: Other DNA sequences in this specimen translate into the identical CDR3. V is TRBV9 and J is TRBJ1-2; TRBD1 aligns across 8 bases. Unmatched junction bases numbered 4, after V lost 2 bases and J lost 1 base. Germline assignment: CDR1 SGDLS and CDR2 YYNGEE. This CDR3 spans 15 amino acids. The CDR3 sequence: CASSVGQGSNYGYTF. The CDR3 DNA follows: TGTGCCAGCAGCGTCGGACAGGGAAGTAACTATGGCTACACCTTC.